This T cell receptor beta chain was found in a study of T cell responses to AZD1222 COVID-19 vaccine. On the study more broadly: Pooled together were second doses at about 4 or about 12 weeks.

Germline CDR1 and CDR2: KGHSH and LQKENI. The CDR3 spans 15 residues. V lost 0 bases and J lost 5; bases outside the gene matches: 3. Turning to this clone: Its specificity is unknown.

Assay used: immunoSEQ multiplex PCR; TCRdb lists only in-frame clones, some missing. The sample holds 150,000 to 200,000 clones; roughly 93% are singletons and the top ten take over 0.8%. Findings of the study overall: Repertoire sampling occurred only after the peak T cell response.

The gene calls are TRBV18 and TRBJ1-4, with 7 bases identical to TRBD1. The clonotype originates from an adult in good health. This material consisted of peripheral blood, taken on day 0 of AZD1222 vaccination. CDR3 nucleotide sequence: TGTGCCAGCTCACCACCTTCAGGGGGGAATGAAAAACTGTTTTTT. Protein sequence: CASSPPSGGNEKLFF.